Listed below are T cell receptor beta chains from one sample, sequenced in a study of T-cell memory formation after mild COVID-19. TCRdb re-called the 5' RACE reads through MiXCR, storing one row per CDR3 protein. The top ten clones hold around 21% of a sample with around 250,000 distinct CDR3 sequences, around 10% of them seen once. The sample was PBMCs or a T cell subset sorted from them (not recorded which). The receptors come from a man younger than 30 who had mild COVID-19 (a few samples of this study predate the infection). Cell type and time point are not known. The CDR3 runs from the conserved cysteine through the conserved F or W. A D gene is named only where the DNA matches it firmly. Rows may omit the clone size; those that give it use once, few, many or a size class.

v_gene,len,d_gene,abundance,j_gene,CDR3aa,CDR3nt
TRBV5-4,15,NA,NA,TRBJ1-6,CASSATATDNSPLHF,TGTGCCAGCAGCGCGACAGCTACGGATAATTCACCCCTCCACTTT
TRBV6-5,12,NA,NA,TRBJ1-1,CASSYGPGIAFF,TGTGCCAGCAGTTATGGCCCAGGGATCGCTTTCTTT
TRBV5-1,15,NA,NA,TRBJ2-3,CASSLTGHGTDTQYF,TGCGCCAGCAGCTTGACAGGGCACGGCACAGATACGCAGTATTTT
TRBV12-3/TRBV12-4,17,NA,NA,TRBJ2-5,CASSSPRDGALKETQYF,TGTGCCAGCAGCTCACCCAGAGATGGGGCCCTAAAAGAGACCCAGTACTTC
TRBV5-4,15,NA,NA,TRBJ1-1,CASSSRTGLNTEAFF,TGTGCCAGCAGCTCCAGGACCGGGTTGAACACTGAAGCTTTCTTT
TRBV7-2,14,NA,few,TRBJ2-3,CASSYNGFADTQYF,TGTGCCAGCAGCTATAATGGGTTTGCAGATACGCAGTATTTT
TRBV18,13,NA,NA,TRBJ2-5,CASSPLQQETQYF,TGTGCCAGCTCACCGCTCCAACAAGAGACCCAGTACTTC
TRBV18,13,NA,NA,TRBJ2-3,CASSPGAGDTQYF,TGTGCCAGCTCACCAGGGGCGGGAGATACGCAGTATTTT
TRBV7-2,15,NA,NA,TRBJ2-7,CASSFGLGSSYEQYF,TGTGCCAGCAGCTTCGGACTGGGAAGCTCCTACGAGCAGTACTTC
TRBV18,16,NA,few,TRBJ1-1,CASSPLGGVANTEAFF,TGTGCCAGCTCACCACTGGGAGGGGTCGCCAACACTGAAGCTTTCTTT
TRBV25-1,17,TRBD2,NA,TRBJ2-1,CASSEWGLAGVYNEQFF,TGTGCCAGCAGTGAATGGGGACTAGCGGGGGTCTACAATGAGCAGTTCTTC
TRBV5-6,14,NA,few,TRBJ2-4,CASKHGVAKNIQYF,TGTGCCAGCAAACACGGGGTGGCCAAAAACATTCAGTACTTC
TRBV15,12,NA,few,TRBJ2-5,CATRSGQETQYF,TGTGCCACCAGGTCAGGGCAAGAGACCCAGTACTTC
TRBV5-5,15,TRBD1,few,TRBJ2-5,CASSPITTGGETQYF,TGTGCCAGCAGTCCCATAACGACAGGGGGAGAGACCCAGTACTTC
TRBV12-3/TRBV12-4,12,NA,NA,TRBJ1-2,CASSSLGGGYTF,TGTGCCAGCAGTTCTTTGGGTGGGGGCTACACCTTC
TRBV3-1,16,TRBD1,NA,TRBJ2-1,CASSHSSRQGYNEQFF,TGTGCCAGCAGCCATTCGTCCAGACAGGGGTACAATGAGCAGTTCTTC
TRBV6-5,16,TRBD2,NA,TRBJ2-5,CASSWGSGGNQETQYF,TGTGCCAGCAGTTGGGGGAGCGGGGGGAACCAAGAGACCCAGTACTTC
TRBV7-6,13,NA,few,TRBJ1-1,CASSPWGMEGAFF,TGTGCCAGCAGCCCCTGGGGGATGGAAGGAGCTTTCTTT
TRBV29-1,15,TRBD2,few,TRBJ2-3,CSVVPREGHTDTQYF,TGCAGCGTTGTTCCACGGGAGGGGCACACAGATACGCAGTATTTT
TRBV28,13,NA,NA,TRBJ1-1,CASRFTGFTEAFF,TGTGCCAGCAGGTTTACAGGGTTCACTGAAGCTTTCTTT
TRBV27,14,NA,few,TRBJ2-3,CASRRITSTDTQYF,TGTGCCAGCAGAAGGATAACTAGCACAGATACGCAGTATTTT
TRBV4-1,15,NA,few,TRBJ1-1,CASSKWEGLDTEAFF,TGCGCCAGCAGCAAGTGGGAGGGATTGGACACTGAAGCTTTCTTT
TRBV7-9,11,NA,few,TRBJ1-1,CASSFGYEAFF,TGTGCCAGCAGCTTCGGGTATGAAGCTTTCTTT
TRBV11-2,13,NA,NA,TRBJ1-1,CASSRQEVAEAFF,TGTGCCAGCAGCCGACAGGAGGTGGCTGAAGCTTTCTTT
TRBV9,15,NA,NA,TRBJ2-2,CASSVAPVVTGELFF,TGTGCCAGCAGCGTAGCCCCAGTAGTAACCGGGGAGCTGTTTTTT
TRBV5-1,13,NA,NA,TRBJ2-7,CASSLISSYEQYF,TGCGCCAGCAGCTTGATATCCTCCTACGAGCAGTACTTC
TRBV6-5,15,TRBD1,few,TRBJ1-1,CASSYSGTGGTEAFF,TGTGCCAGCAGTTACTCCGGGACAGGGGGCACTGAAGCTTTCTTT
TRBV20-1,16,NA,few,TRBJ1-6,CSARDSSGNLHSPLHF,TGCAGTGCTAGAGATTCCTCGGGTAACCTCCATTCACCCCTCCACTTT
TRBV7-2,12,TRBD2,few,TRBJ2-5,CASSLSSGGPYF,TGTGCCAGCAGCTTGAGTAGCGGGGGGCCTTACTTC
TRBV3-1,13,NA,few,TRBJ2-5,CASSQGHQETQYF,TGTGCCAGCAGCCAGGGGCACCAAGAGACCCAGTACTTC
TRBV10-3,15,NA,NA,TRBJ2-7,CATAGAGARAYEQYF,TGTGCCACGGCGGGGGCCGGAGCCAGGGCGTACGAGCAGTACTTC
TRBV7-9,17,NA,few,TRBJ2-1,CASSSWTGRPSYNEQFF,TGTGCCAGCAGCTCGTGGACTGGTCGCCCGTCCTACAATGAGCAGTTCTTC
TRBV6-5,13,NA,NA,TRBJ2-1,CASSYGGGNEQFF,TGTGCCAGCAGTTACGGTGGGGGCAATGAGCAGTTCTTC
TRBV29-1,13,TRBD2,many,TRBJ2-7,CSVLGLAEYEQYF,TGCAGCGTTCTAGGTCTAGCGGAGTACGAGCAGTACTTC
TRBV20-1,13,NA,few,TRBJ1-1,CSARGGLGTEAFF,TGCAGTGCTAGGGGGGGGCTGGGCACTGAAGCTTTCTTT
TRBV7-2,14,NA,NA,TRBJ1-6,CASSQQGTMSPLHF,TGTGCCAGCAGCCAGCAGGGTACAATGTCACCCCTCCACTTT
TRBV6-6,13,NA,NA,TRBJ1-6,CASKSGRWSPLHF,TGTGCCAGTAAATCGGGAAGGTGGTCACCCCTCCACTTT
TRBV20-1,12,TRBD1,many,TRBJ2-7,CSAIGQGGEQYF,TGCAGTGCTATAGGACAGGGAGGCGAGCAGTACTTC
TRBV5-1,14,NA,many,TRBJ2-1,CASQALSSYNEQFF,TGCGCCAGCCAGGCCCTGAGCTCCTACAATGAGCAGTTCTTC
TRBV4-1,19,TRBD1,NA,TRBJ2-2,CASSQGRARDRTNTGELFF,TGCGCCAGCAGCCAAGGAAGGGCACGGGACAGGACTAACACCGGGGAGCTGTTTTTT
TRBV6-5,13,NA,NA,TRBJ2-5,CASGYRVRETQYF,TGTGCCAGTGGGTACAGGGTAAGGGAGACCCAGTACTTC
TRBV30,13,TRBD2,NA,TRBJ2-1,CAWGTSQYNEQFF,TGTGCCTGGGGGACTAGCCAATACAATGAGCAGTTCTTC
TRBV6-5,13,NA,NA,TRBJ2-7,CASSPRPLYEQYF,TGTGCCAGCAGCCCCCGTCCCTTATACGAGCAGTACTTC
TRBV11-2,17,NA,few,TRBJ2-5,CASSPKREGASRETQYF,TGTGCCAGCAGCCCCAAGAGGGAGGGGGCGAGTCGAGAGACCCAGTACTTC
TRBV20-1,17,TRBD1,NA,TRBJ2-2,CSARGPSDRDYTGELFF,TGCAGTGCTAGAGGACCTTCGGACAGGGACTACACCGGGGAGCTGTTTTTT
TRBV4-3,13,NA,many,TRBJ1-4,CASSRLGLEKLFF,TGCGCCAGCAGCCGGCTCGGGCTTGAAAAACTGTTTTTT
TRBV5-1,13,TRBD2,NA,TRBJ2-2,CASSGGDTGELFF,TGCGCCAGCAGCGGGGGGGACACCGGGGAGCTGTTTTTT
TRBV7-9,14,TRBD1,NA,TRBJ1-1,CASSQTGAGTEAFF,TGTGCCAGCAGTCAGACAGGGGCGGGGACTGAAGCTTTCTTT
TRBV7-2,13,NA,many,TRBJ1-2,CASSPGQNYGYTF,TGTGCCAGCAGCCCGGGACAAAACTATGGCTACACCTTC
TRBV5-1,16,NA,NA,TRBJ2-3,CASRPGDRGSTDTQYF,TGCGCCAGCAGGCCCGGGGACCGGGGGAGCACAGATACGCAGTATTTT
TRBV18,17,TRBD1,NA,TRBJ2-4,CASSPGTELLAKNIQYF,TGTGCCAGCTCACCCGGGACAGAGCTTCTAGCCAAAAACATTCAGTACTTC
TRBV10-2,14,NA,few,TRBJ2-7,CASSDLRWIYEQYF,TGCGCCAGCAGTGATCTGCGGTGGATCTACGAGCAGTACTTC
TRBV20-1,14,NA,few,TRBJ1-2,CSAGPNLNPYGYTF,TGCAGTGCTGGACCCAATCTGAACCCTTATGGCTACACCTTC
TRBV7-2,14,NA,many,TRBJ2-3,CASSLGGLRDTQYF,TGTGCCAGCAGCTTAGGCGGGCTGCGGGATACGCAGTATTTT
TRBV5-5,14,NA,many,TRBJ1-5,CASSFGPVNQPQHF,TGTGCCAGCAGCTTCGGGCCAGTCAATCAGCCCCAGCATTTT
TRBV7-7,13,NA,NA,TRBJ2-2,CASSLDHPGELFF,TGTGCTAGCAGCTTAGATCACCCCGGGGAGCTGTTTTTT
TRBV19,17,NA,NA,TRBJ2-1,CASDMGYTLSSYNEQFF,TGTGCCAGTGATATGGGCTACACCTTAAGCTCCTACAATGAGCAGTTCTTC
TRBV20-1,13,NA,few,TRBJ2-3,CSAREAGTDTQYF,TGCAGTGCTAGAGAGGCGGGCACAGATACGCAGTATTTT
TRBV20-1,13,NA,few,TRBJ1-3,CSAIEKGRNTIYF,TGCAGTGCTATCGAGAAGGGGAGGAACACCATATATTTT